These 14 T cell receptor beta chains share one sample of origin, sequenced in a study of T cells in Graves' hyperthyroidism and ophthalmopathy. RNA transcripts yielded amplified TCR beta CDR3 regions. With the HTBI primer set, the TCR CDR3 went through a first round of RT-PCR. TCRdb used MiXCR to reprocess the multiplex PCR reads, holding one entry per CDR3 protein. Of roughly 570,000 distinct CDR3 sequences in the sample, 46% were seen once. Input material: peripheral blood or thyroid tissue (not recorded which). The receptors were gathered from a woman aged 18-29 years with Graves' hyperthyroidism.

The rearrangement joins TRBV5-1 to TRBJ1-5, with TRBD1 matching over 8 bases. Per germline, CDR1 SGHRS and CDR2 YFSETQ. Losses at the gene ends were 2 bases for V and 2 bases for J; bases not matched to a gene: 9. CDR3 length: 17 amino acids. The chain's CDR3 is CASSFLGPGQGNQPQHF. In DNA form, the CDR3 reads TGCGCCAGCAGCTTCCTCGGACCGGGACAGGGCAATCAGCCCCAGCATTTT.

This clonotype came up many times. The chain uses TRBV12-3 or TRBV12-4 and TRBJ2-7, with 8 bases lining up with TRBD1. The junction had 8 bases not matched to a gene; V was cut back by 6 bases and J by 7 bases. The CDR3 spans 13 residues. The CDR3 region is CASSPATGEEQYF. In DNA, the CDR3 is TGTGCCAGCAGCCCCGCGACAGGGGAGGAGCAGTACTTC.

The J gene is TRBJ2-7, the V gene TRBV14, with TRBD2 identical over 7 bases. The CDR3 is made up of 15 amino acids. CDR1 and CDR2 (germline): SGHDN, FVKESK. The junction had 7 bases not matched to a gene; V was cut back by 1 base and J by 4 bases. CDR3 amino acids: CASSQATNGRYEQYF. The CDR3 bases are TGTGCCAGCAGCCAAGCGACTAACGGGAGGTACGAGCAGTACTTC. Supplemented by reference TRBV14 and TRBJ2-7, the full variable domain reads EAGVTQFPSHSVIEKGQTVTLRCDPISGHDNLYWYRRVMGKEIKFLLHFVKESKQDESGMPNNRFLAERTGGTYSTLKVQPAELEDSGVYFCASSQATNGRYEQYFGPGTRLTVT.

This clonotype was seen repeatedly, ten times or more. This chain uses TRBV28 with TRBJ1-2, with D possibly being TRBD1 (5 bases). The V and J ends lost 8 bases and 8 bases respectively, with 18 bases between them. Germline values: CDR1 MDHEN, CDR2 SYDVKM. This CDR3 is 13 amino acids long. The CDR3 is CASGGTAVKGYTF. CDR3 DNA: TGTGCCAGCGGGGGGACGGCCGTAAAAGGCTACACCTTC.

Ten or more counts support this clonotype. This chain uses TRBV19 with TRBJ1-2, with 8 bases identical to TRBD1. The V and J ends lost 7 bases and 4 bases, in that order; junction bases with no gene match: 8. CDR1 and CDR2 from the germline V gene are LNHDA and SQIVND (reference sequence). This CDR3 is built from 14 residues. CDR3 nucleotide sequence: TGTGCCAGTAACCGCGGGACAGGCCCCTATGGCTACACCTTC. Residues: CASNRGTGPYGYTF.

The sample holds many counts of this clonotype. The CDR3 nucleotides read TGTGCCACCAGCAGGGGGCGAGGGACTGAAGCTTTCTTT. Protein sequence: CATSRGRGTEAFF. This rearrangement joins TRBV15 to TRBJ1-1, with D maybe TRBD1 (5 bases). Germline V gene lookup returns CDR1 LNHNV and CDR2 YYDKDF (reference sequence). The CDR3 contains 13 residues. The V and J ends lost 3 bases and 5 bases respectively, with 10 bases between them.

The CDR3 DNA sequence: TGCAGTGCGGGCGGACTAGCGGGAGTGTACACCGGGGAGCTGTTTTTT. Translation gives CSAGGLAGVYTGELFF. V usage is TRBV20-1 and J usage is TRBJ2-2; 13 nucleotides align to TRBD2. J gave up 3 bases and V 6 bases, and 7 bases lay outside the gene matches. Per the germline V gene, CDR1 is DFQATT and CDR2 is SNEGSKA (reference sequence). This CDR3 is built from 16 residues.

Concerning this clonotype itself: With a much larger clone just one base away, this may be a read error. The V gene is TRBV12-3 or TRBV12-4, the J gene TRBJ2-5; 10 bases are a match to TRBD2. Trimming removed 3 bases from V and 5 bases from J; junction bases left unmatched: 9. CDR3 size: 16 residues. Here the CDR3 DNA reads TGTGCCAGCAGTTTGGGGGTCGCTAGCGGGGGTGAGACCCAGTACTTC. As protein: CASSLGVASGGETQYF.

This rearrangement joins TRBV4-3 to TRBJ2-2; D remains unclear. This CDR3 is built from 14 residues. The V gene's germline CDR1 is LGHNA and CDR2 YSLEER. Trimming left V 1 base short and J 2 bases short, with 5 bases between. CDR3 region: CASSQGINTGELFF. CDR3 bases: TGCGCCAGCAGCCAAGGCATAAACACCGGGGAGCTGTTTTTT.

The chain is built from TRBV30 and TRBJ1-1; a possible D gene is TRBD1 (6 bases). V dropped 0 bases and J dropped 3 bases, with 11 bases sitting between them. CDR1 is GTSNPN, CDR2 SVGIG, per germline (reference sequence). CDR3 size: 14 residues. The CDR3 spells CAWSVRAGDTEAFF. DNA of the CDR3: TGTGCCTGGAGTGTCAGAGCAGGGGACACTGAAGCTTTCTTT.

The J gene is TRBJ2-5, the V gene TRBV7-9; no clear D. The J call may be in error: the DNA end matches TRBJ2-1 better. This CDR3 contains 14 residues. In germline, CDR1 is SEHNR, CDR2 FQNEAQ (reference sequence). CDR3 bases: TGTGCCAGCGGCGGCCACAATTACGGCGATGAGCAGTTCTTC. Protein: CASGGHNYGDEQFF.

V gene TRBV28 combines with J gene TRBJ1-4, with unresolved D. CDR3 length: 16 amino acids. Per the germline V gene, CDR1 is MDHEN and CDR2 is SYDVKM. The V end was cut by 1 base, the J end by 0 bases, with 9 bases between. The CDR3 region has the DNA TGTGCCAGCAGTTTATTAGACGGTGCAACTAATGAAAAACTGTTTTTT. Amino acids: CASSLLDGATNEKLFF.

This clonotype showed up many times. This rearrangement joins TRBV11-2 to TRBJ1-3, with D tentatively TRBD1 (6 bases). This CDR3 is built from 14 residues. Trimming removed 5 bases from V and 2 bases from J, with 10 bases in between. Germline CDR1 reads SGHAT; CDR2 reads FQNNGV. Here the CDR3 reads CASSLGAAGNTIYF. As DNA, the CDR3 is TGTGCCAGCAGCCTGGGGGCGGCTGGAAACACCATATATTTT.

This clonotype was detected many times. V and J are TRBV6-5 and TRBJ1-6; D is possibly TRBD1 (5 bases). Trimming cost V 4 bases and J 7 bases, with 14 bases left between them. Germline loops: CDR1 MNHEY, CDR2 SVGAGI. This CDR3 is 15 amino acids long. CDR3 protein: CASSSSIQANSPLHF. The DNA of the CDR3 is TGTGCCAGCAGTTCCTCCATACAGGCCAATTCACCCCTCCACTTT.